Listed below are T cell receptor beta chains from one sample, sequenced in a study of PD-1 blockade in classical Hodgkin lymphoma. Sequenced by immunoSEQ multiplex PCR; TCRdb stores in-frame clones only, minus some. The sample lists around 22,000 clones, roughly 75% occurring once. This sample comprised peripheral blood mononuclear cells (PBMCs), obtained before the second cycle of nivolumab. These receptors all stem from a human donor with classical Hodgkin lymphoma. CDR3s include the opening cysteine and the closing phenylalanine or tryptophan. Fields, in order: J gene, clone size, V gene, D gene, CDR3 protein, CDR3 DNA. The D gene is left open where the match is weak. The size field is filled for only some rows; it gives once, few, many or a size class.

>TRBJ1-1|few|TRBV19|.
CASSWTSNTEAFF
TGTGCCAGTAGCTGGACATCGAACACTGAAGCTTTCTTT
>TRBJ1-4|.|TRBV11-3|.
CASSPTGSTNEKLFF
TGTGCCAGCAGCCCAACAGGGTCAACTAATGAAAAACTGTTTTTT
>TRBJ1-5|few|TRBV19|.
CASSLNMNNQPQHF
TGTGCCAGTAGTCTCAACATGAATAATCAGCCCCAGCATTTT
>TRBJ1-6|.|TRBV7-9|.
CASSVIGHTDGFFSSPLHF
TGTGCCAGCAGCGTCATTGGTCACACAGATGGGTTTTTTAGTTCACCCCTCCACTTT
>TRBJ2-1|.|TRBV19|TRBD1
CASSQGARDEQFF
TGTGCCAGTAGCCAGGGGGCGCGGGACGAGCAGTTCTTC
>TRBJ2-1|.|TRBV4-3|TRBD2
CASSHETSVGRSEQFF
TGCGCCAGCAGCCATGAAACTAGCGTGGGTAGGAGTGAGCAGTTCTTC
>TRBJ2-1|.|TRBV6-4|TRBD2
CASSPTSGTAHEQFF
TGTGCCAGCAGTCCTACTAGCGGGACAGCTCATGAGCAGTTCTTC
>TRBJ2-5|once|TRBV7-2|TRBD1
CASTQMGQGVETQYF
TGTGCCAGCACTCAAATGGGACAGGGGGTAGAGACCCAGTACTTC
>TRBJ1-2|once|TRBV4-2|.
CASSPHLNRDTDGYTF
TGTGCCAGCAGCCCGCACCTAAACCGGGACACCGATGGCTACACCTTC
>TRBJ2-5|.|TRBV11-2|.
CASSLGLGTPQETQYF
TGTGCCAGCAGCTTAGGTCTGGGGACGCCCCAAGAGACCCAGTACTTC
>TRBJ2-1|.|TRBV4-3|.
CASSQAPGPDNEQFF
TGCGCCAGCAGCCAAGCCCCAGGGCCGGACAATGAGCAGTTCTTC
>TRBJ2-2|once|TRBV5-4|.
CASSQGFGLGELFF
TGCGCCAGCAGCCAAGGGTTTGGGCTCGGGGAGCTGTTTTTT
>TRBJ2-1|.|TRBV6-5|TRBD1
CASRDRVYNEQFF
TGTGCCAGCAGGGACAGGGTCTACAATGAGCAGTTCTTC
>TRBJ2-2|.|TRBV5-5|TRBD2
CASSHLTSLTSGGTPGELFF
TGTGCCAGCAGCCATTTAACCTCCTTGACTAGCGGGGGGACCCCCGGGGAGCTGTTTTTT
>TRBJ1-1|.|TRBV5-5|.
CASSRISTDEAFF
TGTGCCAGCAGCCGAATCTCGACAGATGAAGCTTTCTTT
>TRBJ2-1|.|TRBV11-3|.
CASSLGQGELNEQFF
TGTGCCAGCAGCTTAGGGCAGGGAGAGCTCAATGAGCAGTTCTTC
>TRBJ2-1|.|TRBV4-1|.
CASSLSLSAYNEQFF
TGCGCCAGCAGCCTGTCCCTGTCGGCGTATAATGAGCAGTTCTTC
>TRBJ1-4|.|TRBV2|TRBD1
CASSGLAQGAGEKLFF
TGTGCCAGCAGTGGCCTTGCGCAGGGGGCAGGGGAAAAACTGTTTTTT
>TRBJ2-1|.|TRBV6-1|.
CASRGRVGYNEQFF
TGTGCCAGCAGGGGCCGGGTAGGATACAATGAGCAGTTCTTC
>TRBJ1-6|.|TRBV4-3|TRBD1
CASSPDPYKTGGTHSPLHF
TGCGCCAGCAGCCCGGACCCTTATAAGACAGGGGGGACTCATTCACCCCTCCACTTT
>TRBJ2-1|.|TRBV5-1|TRBD1
CASSLVGTAPYNEQFF
TGCGCCAGCAGCTTGGTCGGGACAGCCCCGTACAATGAGCAGTTCTTC